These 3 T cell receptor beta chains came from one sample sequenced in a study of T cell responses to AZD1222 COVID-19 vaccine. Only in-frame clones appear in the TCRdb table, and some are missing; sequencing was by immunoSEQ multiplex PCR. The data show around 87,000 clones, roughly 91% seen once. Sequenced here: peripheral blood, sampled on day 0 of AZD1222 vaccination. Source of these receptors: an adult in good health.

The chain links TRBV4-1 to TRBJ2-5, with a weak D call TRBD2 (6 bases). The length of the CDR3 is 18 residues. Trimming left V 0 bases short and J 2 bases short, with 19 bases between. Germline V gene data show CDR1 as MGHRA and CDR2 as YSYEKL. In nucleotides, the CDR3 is TGCGCCAGCAGCCAAGAGAGTCTAGGGCGGGGCCTTCAAGAGACCCAGTACTTC. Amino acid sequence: CASSQESLGRGLQETQYF.

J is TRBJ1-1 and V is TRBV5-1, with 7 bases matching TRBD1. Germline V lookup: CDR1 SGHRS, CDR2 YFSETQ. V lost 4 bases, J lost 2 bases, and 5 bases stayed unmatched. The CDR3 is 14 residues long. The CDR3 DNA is TGCGCCAGCAGCGTGGGACAGCATAACACTGAAGCTTTCTTT. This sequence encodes CASSVGQHNTEAFF. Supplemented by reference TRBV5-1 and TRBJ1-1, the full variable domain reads KAGVTQTPRYLIKTRGQQVTLSCSPISGHRSVSWYQQTPGQGLQFLFEYFSETQRNKGNFPGRFSGRQFSNSRSEMNVSTLELGDSALYLCASSVGQHNTEAFFGQGTRLTVV.

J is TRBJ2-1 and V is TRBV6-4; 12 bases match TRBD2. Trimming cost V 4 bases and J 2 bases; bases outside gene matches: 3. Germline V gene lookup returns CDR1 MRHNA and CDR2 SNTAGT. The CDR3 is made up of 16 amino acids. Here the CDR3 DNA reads TGTGCCAGCAGTGGACTAGCGGGGGTTACCTACAATGAGCAGTTCTTC. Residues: CASSGLAGVTYNEQFF.